Listed below are T cell receptor beta chains from one sample, sequenced in a study of control samples from healthy donors and cancer patients. Profiling relied on immunoSEQ multiplex PCR, and the TCRdb table lists in-frame clones only, not all of them. Among fewer than 40,000 clones listed, less than 95% were seen once. What was sequenced was blood. The receptors were sampled from a man in his sixties in good health. The CDR3 runs from the conserved cysteine through the conserved F or W. The D gene is left open where the match is weak. Expanded clones get a size class; other rows say once, few or many, or leave the size out.

d_call,v_call,cdr3_length,clone_size,j_call,cdr3_nt,cdr3_aa
.,TRBV7-3,12,.,TRBJ2-1,TGTGCCAGCAGCTTAGATGGGAATGAGCAGTTCTTC,CASSLDGNEQFF
TRBD1,TRBV19,17,.,TRBJ1-2,TGTGCCAGTAGTATACCGACAGGGGTGGCCCGGTTGCGTGGCTACACCTTC,CASSIPTGVARLRGYTF
.,TRBV4-3,15,.,TRBJ1-1,TGCGCCAGCAGCCAGGTTTATGACAGAAACACTGAAGCTTTCTTT,CASSQVYDRNTEAFF
.,TRBV23-1,15,.,TRBJ1-4,TGCGCCAGCAGAGTCAACAGAAAAACTAATGAAAAACTGTTTTTT,CASRVNRKTNEKLFF
TRBD1,TRBV9,16,.,TRBJ1-5,TGTGCCAGCAGCGTCTCCGGGACAGTTAGCAATCAGCCCCAGCATTTT,CASSVSGTVSNQPQHF
.,TRBV21-1,17,.,TRBJ1-2,TGTGCCAGCACCCGGTCCCGGGACGGATTTTTTTACTATGGCTACACCTTC,CASTRSRDGFFYYGYTF
.,TRBV18,14,.,TRBJ1-5,TGTGCCAGCTCAGGGACGGATAGCAATCAGCCCCAGCATTTT,CASSGTDSNQPQHF
TRBD1,TRBV5-8,19,.,TRBJ1-5,TGTGCCAGCAGCCCCAGAACAGGGGGGGTTCCGTTAAGCAATCAGCCCCAGCATTTT,CASSPRTGGVPLSNQPQHF
.,TRBV10-3,14,.,TRBJ2-1,TGTGCCATCAGTGAGTCAGGGGGTAGCAATGAGCAGTTCTTC,CAISESGGSNEQFF
.,TRBV6-1,13,.,TRBJ2-7,TGTGCCAGCAGTGAATCGGGATACTACGAGCAGTACTTC,CASSESGYYEQYF
.,TRBV6-2/TRBV6-3,18,once,TRBJ2-6,TGTGCCAGCAGTTACTCGAGGTTCGGCAGTGCTGGGGCCAACGTCCTGACTTTC,CASSYSRFGSAGANVLTF
TRBD2,TRBV7-2,16,once,TRBJ2-3,TGTGCCAGCAGCGCCGGACTAGCGGGGGGGGAAGATACGCAGTATTTT,CASSAGLAGGEDTQYF
.,TRBV4-3,16,.,TRBJ1-1,TGCGCCAGCAGCCAAGAGACGTGGGTAGTGAACACTGAAGCTTTCTTT,CASSQETWVVNTEAFF
.,TRBV28,12,.,TRBJ1-1,TGTGCCAGCAACTCGGTTGGGAATGAAGCTTTCTTT,CASNSVGNEAFF
.,TRBV6-2/TRBV6-3,15,once,TRBJ1-1,TGTGCCAGCAGTTACTCTGGCAGACTGAACACTGAAGCTTTCTTT,CASSYSGRLNTEAFF
TRBD1,TRBV5-1,15,.,TRBJ1-1,TGCGCCAGCAGCCCCGGGACAGGGCGGAACACTGAAGCTTTCTTT,CASSPGTGRNTEAFF
.,TRBV6-6,13,.,TRBJ1-1,TGTGCCAGCAGTTACAGTGAGAACACTGAAGCTTTCTTT,CASSYSENTEAFF
.,TRBV13,14,.,TRBJ1-5,TGTGCCAGCAGCTTAGGGCCCCTTGGTCAGCCCCAGCATTTT,CASSLGPLGQPQHF
TRBD2,TRBV28,16,.,TRBJ2-3,TGTGCCAGCAATCTGATTAGCGGGGGGGTTACAGATACGCAGTATTTT,CASNLISGGVTDTQYF
.,TRBV6-5,15,once,TRBJ2-3,TGTGCCAGCAGTTACGGAGGAGGGGGCACAGATACGCAGTATTTT,CASSYGGGGTDTQYF
TRBD1,TRBV5-1,19,.,TRBJ2-1,TGCGCCAGCAGCTTGATAGGGACAGGGGGCCGGGGCTCCTACAATGAGCAGTTCTTC,CASSLIGTGGRGSYNEQFF
TRBD2,TRBV6-6,19,.,TRBJ2-1,TGTGCCAGCAGCTCCAGACGGGGTAGCGGGGGGCCAGGGCGAAATGAGCAGTTCTTC,CASSSRRGSGGPGRNEQFF
TRBD2,TRBV6-5,15,.,TRBJ2-5,TGTGCCAGCAGTCTGACTAGCGTGGCGCAAGAGACCCAGTACTTC,CASSLTSVAQETQYF
TRBD1,TRBV5-1,17,.,TRBJ2-1,TGCGCCAGCAGCTTGGAGGGGCCAAGACAGGGGTACAATGAGCAGTTCTTC,CASSLEGPRQGYNEQFF
.,TRBV6-2/TRBV6-3,16,once,TRBJ1-5,TGTGCCAGCAGTTTCGCCCCGGGGGCTGGCAATCAGCCCCAGCATTTT,CASSFAPGAGNQPQHF
.,TRBV7-9,14,.,TRBJ2-5,TGTGCCAGCAGCCTATCTCTGGGGCAAGAGACCCAGTACTTC,CASSLSLGQETQYF
.,TRBV7-2,16,.,TRBJ1-4,TGTGCCAGCAGCTTGACACAGGGCGCAACTAATGAAAAACTGTTTTTT,CASSLTQGATNEKLFF
.,TRBV10-3,13,.,TRBJ1-6,TGTGCCATCAGTGCCGACAGGAACTCACCCCTCCACTTT,CAISADRNSPLHF
TRBD1,TRBV2,15,.,TRBJ1-2,TGTGCCAGTGCCCAGCTGCGACAGGGGGTCTATGGCTACACCTTC,CASAQLRQGVYGYTF
.,TRBV9,14,.,TRBJ1-1,TGTGCCAGCAGCACCCGGGGAGGGGACACTGAAGCTTTCTTT,CASSTRGGDTEAFF
.,TRBV6-5,15,.,TRBJ2-3,TGTGCCAGCAGGAAGACACTAACGGGCACAGATACGCAGTATTTT,CASRKTLTGTDTQYF
.,TRBV14,15,.,TRBJ1-2,TGTGCCAGCAGCCAATCCGGGAAAGTTGGCTATGGCTACACCTTC,CASSQSGKVGYGYTF
.,TRBV6-5,14,.,TRBJ1-1,TGTGCCAGCAGCAGAAATAGGGCCGGCACTGAAGCTTTCTTT,CASSRNRAGTEAFF
TRBD2,TRBV3-1/TRBV3-2,14,.,TRBJ2-5,TGTGCCAGCTTGTGGCTAGCGGGGGGAGAGACCCAGTACTTC,CASLWLAGGETQYF
.,TRBV6-4,14,.,TRBJ1-6,TGTGCCAGCAGTGATAACGGTTGGGGTTCACCCCTCCACTTT,CASSDNGWGSPLHF
.,TRBV27,15,once,TRBJ1-1,TGTGCCAGCAGTTTTTTGGCGGGGCCTAACACTGAAGCTTTCTTT,CASSFLAGPNTEAFF
.,TRBV2,11,.,TRBJ1-2,TGTGCCAGCAGCGCGAGGGAAGGGTGGACCTTC,CASSAREGWTF
TRBD2,TRBV7-6,14,.,TRBJ2-3,TGTGCCAGCAGCCCGCTAGCGGGGCCCAATACGCAGTATTTT,CASSPLAGPNTQYF
.,TRBV28,16,.,TRBJ1-5,TGTGCCAGCAGTTTATTCCCAGGGAAGAGCAATCAGCCCCAGCATTTT,CASSLFPGKSNQPQHF
.,TRBV5-1,14,.,TRBJ2-1,TGCGCCAGCAGCTCCTGGGACAACACCAATGAGCAGTTCTTC,CASSSWDNTNEQFF
.,TRBV14,15,.,TRBJ1-4,TGTGCCAGCAGAGGGAGTGGGGCAACTAATGAAAAACTGTTTTTT,CASRGSGATNEKLFF
TRBD2,TRBV7-2,16,.,TRBJ2-2,TGTGCCAGCAGCAGGACTAGCGGGGGGAACACCGGGGAGCTGTTTTTT,CASSRTSGGNTGELFF